This T cell receptor (beta chain) originates from a study of blood T cell repertoires in COVID-19. The CDR3 runs 14 residues. Germline CDR1 reads SGHTA; CDR2 reads FQGTGA. With 6 bases removed from V and 2 bases from J, the gap between germline ends came to 12 bases. Original handling: Reference gene primer amplification in the assay estimated nucleated cell counts. Here immunoSEQ multiplex PCR was the method, and the copy in TCRdb shows in-frame clones only, minus some. V and J calls and clone size are given by that table; D and trimming were obtained from the DNA. Counted here are tens of thousands of clones, over 75% occurring once; the ten biggest clones make up roughly 12%.

Input material: peripheral blood. This sequence originates from a man in his sixties or seventies with active or convalescent COVID-19. V and J are TRBV7-3 and TRBJ2-3; a weak D match, TRBD2 (7 bases). The CDR3 coding sequence is TGTGCCAGCAGGGGCGGGGGCGTCACAGATACGCAGTATTTT. As protein: CASRGGGVTDTQYF.